This T cell receptor beta chain was sequenced during a study of CD8+ T cells in alopecia areata. cDNA reverse transcribed from extracted RNA served as the sequencing template. Here immunoSEQ multiplex PCR was the method, and the copy in TCRdb shows in-frame clones only, minus some. The sample consists of under 150,000 clones, 56% of them appearing once. Specified treatment: oral pan-JAK inhibitor, 5-10 mg twice daily. Germline values: CDR1 MNHEY, CDR2 SMNVEV (reference sequence). CDR3 size: 19 residues. V trimming: 5 bases; J trimming: 2 bases; junction bases outside the gene matches: 18. This clone was found once.

This rearrangement joins TRBV27 to TRBJ2-3; 8 bases are shared with TRBD2. The TCR sequence derives from a human donor with alopecia areata. The specimen comprised CD4+ T cells sorted from blood, sampled at week 24, from a patient treated with tofacitinib. As DNA, the CDR3 is TGTGCCAGCAGTGCCCGCCTTGAGTATATAGCGGGGAACACAGATACGCAGTATTTT. Residues: CASSARLEYIAGNTDTQYF.